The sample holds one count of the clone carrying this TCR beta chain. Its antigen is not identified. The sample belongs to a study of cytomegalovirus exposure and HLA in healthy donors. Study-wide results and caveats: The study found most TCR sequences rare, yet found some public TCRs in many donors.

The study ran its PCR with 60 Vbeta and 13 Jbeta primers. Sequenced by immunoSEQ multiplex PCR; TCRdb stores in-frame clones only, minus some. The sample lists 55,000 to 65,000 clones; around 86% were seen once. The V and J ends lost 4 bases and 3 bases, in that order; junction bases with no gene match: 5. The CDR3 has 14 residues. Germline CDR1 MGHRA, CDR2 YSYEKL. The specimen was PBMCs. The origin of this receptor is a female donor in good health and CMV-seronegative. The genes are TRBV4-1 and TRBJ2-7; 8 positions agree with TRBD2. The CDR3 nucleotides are TGCGCCAGCAGCCGCGGACTAGCCAGCTACGAGCAGTACTTC. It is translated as CASSRGLASYEQYF.